The rows below give T cell receptor beta chains drawn from one sample of a study of blood T cells in healthy people across ages. TCRdb redid the calling of the 5' RACE reads with MiXCR, one entry per CDR3 protein. The table lists some 1.8 million distinct CDR3 sequences, 35% to 50% of them singletons. Material: blood. These receptors were taken from a human donor in good health. CDR3s leave out the opening cysteine and the closing phenylalanine or tryptophan. A D gene is named only where the DNA matches it firmly.

V gene	D gene	CDR3 protein
TRBV4-3	.	ASSQDQEQGWGYT
TRBV11-2	TRBD1	ASRTARQGTKETQY
TRBV12-3/TRBV12-4	.	TSSSTGLGSGGEKLF
TRBV20-1	.	SATNTRGTDTQY
TRBV4-1	.	ASSTRGTRSGETQY
TRBV7-2	.	ASSLGGMGQPQH
TRBV6-2/TRBV6-3	TRBD1	ASRAGTDGNQPQH
TRBV5-1	TRBD1	ASSPDRVGEQF
TRBV13	TRBD2	ASSSIPGLGSHEQY
TRBV7-9	.	ASSPSGNRQETQY
TRBV7-2	.	ASSHHRDLLNQPQH
TRBV7-2	TRBD2	ASSIQRGLSDNEQF
TRBV29-1	.	SGGQGGEQY
TRBV4-3	.	ASSQDPRQGTTEAF
TRBV5-5	.	ASSLGPDNQPQH
TRBV27	TRBD1	ASSPGQGVEEKLF
TRBV6-6	.	ASSYPPGSGANVLT
TRBV7-2	.	ASSFRDGTDTQY
TRBV29-1	TRBD1	SVSSGGGRAVDEQF
TRBV2	.	ASSDRERDTQY
TRBV20-1	TRBD1	SARDSLGDSLYPYEQY
TRBV27	.	ASSLGLRVYNEQY
TRBV15	.	ATSRSFYEQY
TRBV20-1	TRBD2	SARDTGLAGLETQY
TRBV27	.	ASSFGSVSNYGYT
TRBV19	.	ASRVLLENTEAF
TRBV7-2	.	ASSPAGRETQY
TRBV12-3/TRBV12-4	.	ASSLVEYGYGYT
TRBV10-3	.	AISASGPLQSNEQF
TRBV7-2	.	ASSAAGSGEQY
TRBV4-2	TRBD1	ASSQGRQGTPANYGYT
TRBV30	.	AWSVEGPYNEQF
TRBV3-1	.	ASSQGKYIQY
TRBV7-3	.	ASSMLGGSGGPSSYNEQF
TRBV12-3/TRBV12-4	TRBD1	ASSLRGVRYGYT
TRBV6-6	.	ASTGGSTEAF
TRBV12-3/TRBV12-4	TRBD1	ASSRDRSNQPQH
TRBV5-1	TRBD1	VSSPRQGPNYEQY
TRBV9	TRBD2	ASSVSLAGDNEQY
TRBV4-3	.	ASSQDVYRGNEKLF
TRBV4-2	.	ASSRDGKGRANEQF
TRBV7-2	TRBD1	ASRTGVGYGYT
TRBV27	.	ASGPLSTLASYEQY
TRBV20-1	.	SAMGNYGYT
TRBV20-1	.	SARDRNRYNEQF